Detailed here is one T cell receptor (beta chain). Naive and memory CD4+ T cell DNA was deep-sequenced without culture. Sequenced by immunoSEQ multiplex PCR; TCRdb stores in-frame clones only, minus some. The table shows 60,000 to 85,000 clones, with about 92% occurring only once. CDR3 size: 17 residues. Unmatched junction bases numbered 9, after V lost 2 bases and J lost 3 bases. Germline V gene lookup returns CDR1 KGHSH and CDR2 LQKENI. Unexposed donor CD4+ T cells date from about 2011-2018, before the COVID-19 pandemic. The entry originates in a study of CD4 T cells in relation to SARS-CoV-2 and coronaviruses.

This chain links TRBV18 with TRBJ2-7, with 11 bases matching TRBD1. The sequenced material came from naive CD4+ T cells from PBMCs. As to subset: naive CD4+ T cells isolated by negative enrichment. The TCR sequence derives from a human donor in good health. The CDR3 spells CASSPVGIGTGGYEQYF. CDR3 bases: TGTGCCAGCTCACCAGTTGGGATTGGGACAGGGGGCTACGAGCAGTACTTC.